This T cell receptor beta chain was obtained from a study of T cells in tumors after PD-1 blockade. General study results and limits: Blood contained approximately 40% of the tumor's TCR clonotypes.

The protocol was immunoSEQ multiplex PCR, while the TCRdb copy is restricted to in-frame clones and leaves out a portion. The repertoire consists of around 35,000 clones, with about three quarters occurring once and the leading ten covering around 38%. CDR1 and CDR2 (germline): SGHTA, FQGNSA. The germline V and J ends were trimmed by 1 base and 5 bases, with 7 bases remaining between them. The CDR3 is made up of 13 amino acids. Points on this clone: The target antigen is unknown.

Template: tumor biopsy or peripheral blood genomic DNA, about 600-6,004 ng per sample. The source was PBMCs, collected after anti-PD-1 treatment. The receptor was isolated from a human donor with basal cell carcinoma. This chain links TRBV7-2 with TRBJ2-3; D unclear. CDR3 sequence: CASSLEARDTQYF. CDR3 nucleotides: TGTGCCAGCAGCTTAGAGGCTCGAGATACGCAGTATTTT.